This TCR beta chain was sequenced in a study of cytomegalovirus exposure and HLA in healthy donors. This CDR3 has 17 amino acids. CDR1 and CDR2 (germline): SGHRS, YFSETQ. V was trimmed by 0 bases and J by 0 bases, leaving 13 bases between them. Concerning this clone itself: Its antigen is unidentified.

Amplification used 60 Vbeta primers and 13 Jbeta primers. Assay used: immunoSEQ multiplex PCR; TCRdb lists only in-frame clones, some missing. In the table there are tens of thousands of clones, roughly 80% of which are singletons. Broader study findings: Reports showed the classifier diagnosing cytomegalovirus status with high specificity and sensitivity.

Sequencing input: PBMCs. The chain is built from TRBV5-1 and TRBJ1-3; D gene uncertain. This TCR was recovered from a man in his forties in good health and CMV-seronegative. The CDR3 spells CASSLAPGRNSGNTIYF. The DNA for the CDR3 is TGCGCCAGCAGCTTGGCACCCGGGAGAAACTCTGGAAACACCATATATTTT.